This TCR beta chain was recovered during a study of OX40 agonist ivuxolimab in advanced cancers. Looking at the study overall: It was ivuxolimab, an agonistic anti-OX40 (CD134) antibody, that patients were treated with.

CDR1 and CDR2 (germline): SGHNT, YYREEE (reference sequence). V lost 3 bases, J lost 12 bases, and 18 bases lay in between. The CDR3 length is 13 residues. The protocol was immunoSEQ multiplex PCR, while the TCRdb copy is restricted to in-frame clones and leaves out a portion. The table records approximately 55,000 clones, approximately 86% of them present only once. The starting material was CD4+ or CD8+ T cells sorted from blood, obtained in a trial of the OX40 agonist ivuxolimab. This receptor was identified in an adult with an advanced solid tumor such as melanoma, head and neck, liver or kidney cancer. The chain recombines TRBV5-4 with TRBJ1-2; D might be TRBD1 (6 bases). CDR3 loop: CASSSQGSSWHTF. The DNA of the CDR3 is TGTGCCAGCAGCTCTCAGGGGTCTTCTTGGCACACCTTC.